Below are 9 T cell receptor beta chains sequenced from a single sample in a study of early T cells in non-severe SARS-CoV-2 infection. TCRdb reanalysed the 5' RACE reads using MiXCR and keeps one entry per CDR3 protein. Among over 60,000 distinct CDR3 sequences listed, around a tenth were seen once. Source: whole blood, taken at baseline. The receptors derive from an adult who was a healthcare worker with PCR-confirmed SARS-CoV-2 infection or an uninfected control (not recorded which).

This clonotype showed up just a few times. The rearrangement uses TRBV6-6 and TRBJ2-2; D is possibly TRBD2 (6 bases). V was clipped by 6 bases and J by 6 bases, with 11 bases between them. Looked up from germline, CDR1 is MNHNY and CDR2 is SVGAGI (reference sequence). CDR3 length equals 13 residues. In nucleotides, the CDR3 is TGTGCCAGCAGCCTCAGGGAGGCCGGGGAGCTGTTTTTT. Its protein product is CASSLREAGELFF.

The chain carries TRBV12-3 or TRBV12-4 and TRBJ1-5; D unresolved. Trimming removed 4 bases at V and 2 bases at J, with 9 bases between. The CDR3 is made up of 14 amino acids. CDR3 nucleotide sequence: TGTGCCAGCAGTTCCCGAAGGGGCAATCAGCCCCAGCATTTT. Amino acids: CASSSRRGNQPQHF.

This clonotype appeared many times. CDR3 sequence (DNA): TGTGCCAGCAGCCCAGGATTGGGGGCCGGAAACACCATATATTTT. It is translated as CASSPGLGAGNTIYF. The J gene is TRBJ1-3, the V gene TRBV7-6; D might be TRBD1 (6 bases). V lost 5 bases and J 4 bases, leaving 15 bases between the germline ends. CDR3 length: 15 residues. Germline loops: CDR1 SGHVS, CDR2 FNYEAQ.

This chain links TRBV29-1 with TRBJ2-7; 11 bases match TRBD2. V trimming: 4 bases; J trimming: 2 bases; junction bases outside the gene matches: 1. The CDR3 has 13 amino acids. Germline V gene lookup returns CDR1 SQVTM and CDR2 ANQGSEA. The CDR3 here is CSVVTSGAYEQYF. In DNA form, the CDR3 reads TGCAGCGTTGTGACTAGCGGGGCCTACGAGCAGTACTTC.

The CDR3 bases are TGTGCCAGCAGTTTCCTCTCCCCCAGCGGGGGGCCGGCGGATGAGCAGTTCTTC. Its translation: CASSFLSPSGGPADEQFF. The rearrangement links TRBV27 to TRBJ2-1; 9 bases are a match to TRBD2. The CDR3 sequence is 18 residues long. The V and J ends lost 3 bases and 8 bases, in that order; junction bases with no gene match: 17. Germline assignment: CDR1 MNHEY and CDR2 SMNVEV (reference sequence).

This clonotype occurred many times. V gene TRBV7-6 combines with J gene TRBJ2-5; D might be TRBD2 (5 bases). CDR1 is SGHVS, CDR2 FNYEAQ, per germline. V was shortened by 5 bases and J by 5 bases, with 15 bases between the two germline ends. The CDR3 sequence is 14 residues long. The CDR3 loop reads CASSHTGSGETQYF. The CDR3 nucleotides read TGTGCCAGCAGCCACACGGGGTCGGGGGAGACCCAGTACTTC. Full variable domain (outside the CDR3, taken from reference TRBV7-6 and TRBJ2-5): GAGVSQSPRYKVTKRGQDVALRCDPISGHVSLYWYRQALGQGPEFLTYFNYEAQQDKSGLPNDRFSAERPEGSISTLTIQRTEQRDSAMYRCASSHTGSGETQYFGPGTRLLVL.

This chain uses TRBV20-1 with TRBJ2-1, with 11 bases identical to TRBD2. The CDR3 runs 18 residues. The trim removed 0 bases at V and 2 bases at J, leaving 9 bases unmatched. The V gene's germline CDR1 is DFQATT and CDR2 SNEGSKA (reference sequence). Here the CDR3 reads CSARDLGASGGTYNEQFF. The CDR3 coding sequence is TGCAGTGCTAGAGATTTAGGCGCTAGCGGGGGGACCTACAATGAGCAGTTCTTC.

In its sample, this clonotype was seen many times. The chain is built from TRBV20-1 and TRBJ2-1; TRBD2 aligns across 11 bases. This CDR3 has 15 residues. Germline trimming cut 0 bases from V and 7 bases from J; bases unmatched to any gene: 5. Per the germline V gene, CDR1 is DFQATT and CDR2 is SNEGSKA (reference sequence). CDR3 coding DNA: TGCAGTGCTAGAGATAGCGGGGGGGCCTTGAATGAGCAGTTCTTC. Translating it yields CSARDSGGALNEQFF.

This CDR3 is CAISTANYGYTF. Here the CDR3 DNA reads TGTGCCATTTCGACAGCAAACTATGGCTACACCTTC. The chain carries TRBV24-1 and TRBJ1-2, with D perhaps matching TRBD1 (5 bases). Per the germline V gene, CDR1 is KGHDR and CDR2 is SFDVKD. V lost 11 bases and J lost 2, with 11 bases in between. This CDR3 contains 12 residues.